The 13 T cell receptor beta chains given below trace back to one sample, sequenced in a study of cytomegalovirus exposure and HLA in healthy donors. The primer mix had 60 Vbeta and 13 Jbeta primers. Data came from immunoSEQ multiplex PCR; TCRdb stores just in-frame clones and leaves some out. Of 140,000 or so clones listed, roughly three fifths were seen once; the top ten hold around 6%. The specimen sequenced was PBMCs. These receptors all stem from a woman aged 60 to 75 in good health and CMV-seronegative.

This clone has just one count. The rearrangement joins TRBV21-1 to TRBJ1-4; the DNA was not compared with TRBD1, the D call given in the table. TRBV21-1 is an annotated pseudogene. CDR3 size: 16 residues. CDR3 nucleotides: TGTGCCAGCAGCAAAGCCCTGGGACAGGGTGACGAAAAACTGTTTTTT. Its protein is CASSKALGQGDEKLFF.

The CDR3 sequence is CASSSGQGTDTQYF. The CDR3 DNA reads TGTGCCAGCAGCTCGGGACAGGGAACAGATACGCAGTATTTT. The genes are TRBV7-6 and TRBJ2-3, with TRBD1 matching 9 bases. The CDR3 covers 14 residues. Per germline, CDR1 SGHVS and CDR2 FNYEAQ. The ends lost 4 bases at V and 3 bases at J; junction bases unmatched: 2.

The V gene is TRBV28, the J gene TRBJ2-1, with 13 bases identical to TRBD2. The ends lost 2 bases at V and 7 bases at J; junction bases unmatched: 8. Germline CDR1 is MDHEN and CDR2 is SYDVKM. CDR3 size: 17 residues. CDR3 sequence (DNA): TGTGCCAGCAGTTTAATGTTACTAGCGGGAGGGCCGAATGAGCAGTTCTTC. Translation: CASSLMLLAGGPNEQFF.

V and J are TRBV11-2 and TRBJ1-5; the match to TRBD1 covers 7 bases. Germline lookup yields CDR1 SGHAT and CDR2 FQNNGV. CDR3 size: 14 residues. Trimming cost V 1 base and J 6 bases; bases outside gene matches: 3. DNA of the CDR3: TGTGCCAGCAGCTTAGGATCAGGGGGTCAGCCCCAGCATTTT. This codes for CASSLGSGGQPQHF.

The chain carries TRBV7-3 and TRBJ2-5; TRBD1 matches at 10 bases. Germline CDR1 reads SGHTA; CDR2 reads FQGTGA. The CDR3 totals 16 residues. The junction had 8 bases not matched to a gene; V was cut back by 0 bases and J by 7 bases. The CDR3 coding sequence is TGTGCCAGCAGCTTAACCCGGACAGGGGGTGGGGGGACCCAGTACTTC. Encoded protein: CASSLTRTGGGGTQYF. Together with reference TRBV7-3 and TRBJ2-5, the CDR3 gives the full variable domain: GAGVSQTPSNKVTEKGKYVELRCDPISGHTALYWYRQSLGQGPEFLIYFQGTGAADDSGLPNDRFFAVRPEGSVSTLKIQRTERGDSAVYLCASSLTRTGGGGTQYFGPGTRLLVL.

This chain uses TRBV6-5 with TRBJ1-5; D is undetermined. The V end lost 3 bases, the J end lost 1 base, and 4 bases lay between the germline ends. Germline V gives CDR1 MNHEY, CDR2 SVGAGI. The CDR3 runs 13 residues. CDR3 sequence reads: CASSYPSNQPQHF. CDR3 DNA sequence: TGTGCCAGCAGTTATCCGAGCAATCAGCCCCAGCATTTT.

J is TRBJ2-3 and V is TRBV5-4; weak D call: TRBD2 (6 bases). Trimming took 0 bases from V and 5 from J, leaving 13 bases between them. In germline, CDR1 is SGHNT, CDR2 YYREEE (reference sequence). The CDR3 length is 15 residues. The CDR3: CASSLAGGVVDTQYF. The CDR3 DNA reads TGTGCCAGCAGCTTGGCCGGCGGGGTGGTAGATACGCAGTATTTT. The variable domain in full, with the rest retrieved from reference TRBV5-4 and TRBJ2-3, is ETGVTQSPTHLIKTRGQQVTLRCSSQSGHNTVSWYQQALGQGPQFIFQYYREEENGRGNFPPRFSGLQFPNYSSELNVNALELDDSALYLCASSLAGGVVDTQYFGPGTRLTVL.

The chain employs TRBV27 and TRBJ1-6, with 7 bases matching TRBD1. V shed 3 bases and J 6 bases; nucleotides not matched to a gene: 5. CDR3 size: 15 residues. Per germline, CDR1 MNHEY and CDR2 SMNVEV (reference sequence). CDR3 amino acids: CASSFQGGFNSPLHF. The CDR3, as DNA: TGTGCCAGCAGTTTCCAGGGGGGTTTTAATTCACCCCTCCACTTT.

The gene calls are TRBV4-3 and TRBJ1-2; D unclear. Per germline, CDR1 LGHNA and CDR2 YSLEER. The length of the CDR3 is 14 residues. The V gene lost 0 bases and the J gene lost 5 bases, with 10 bases spanning the gap. This CDR3 is CASSQDGVVYGYTF. The CDR3 coding sequence is TGCGCCAGCAGCCAAGATGGAGTGGTATATGGCTACACCTTC.

The rearrangement uses TRBV5-1 and TRBJ2-2; 10 nucleotides match TRBD2. This CDR3 contains 17 residues. The V segment lost 1 base and the J segment 6 bases; nucleotides outside the gene matches: 9. Per the germline V gene, CDR1 is SGHRS and CDR2 is YFSETQ. CDR3 amino acids: CASSLRVAGGGAGELFF. The CDR3 DNA reads as TGCGCCAGCAGCTTGCGAGTAGCGGGAGGTGGTGCCGGGGAGCTGTTTTTT.

This clone appeared many times. The chain joins TRBV9 to TRBJ2-3; 9 bases map to TRBD1. Per the germline V gene, CDR1 is SGDLS and CDR2 is YYNGEE. This CDR3 contains 17 residues. Trimming removed 2 bases from V and 3 bases from J; junction bases left unmatched: 10. CDR3 coding DNA: TGTGCCAGCAGCGTGTCAATGTTGGACAGGGGTACAGATACGCAGTATTTT. Translated, it gives CASSVSMLDRGTDTQYF.

The chain employs TRBV7-3 and TRBJ1-1, with unresolved D. In germline, CDR1 is SGHTA, CDR2 FQGTGA. The V end lost 5 bases, the J end lost 1 base, and 8 bases lay between the germline ends. This CDR3 is built from 13 residues. Here the CDR3 DNA reads TGTGCCAGCAGCCACTACGGGAACACTGAAGCTTTCTTT. Translated: CASSHYGNTEAFF.

This clone was seen more than once but under ten times. The J gene is TRBJ2-5, the V gene TRBV7-2; D is perhaps TRBD2 (5 bases). Looked up from germline, CDR1 is SGHTA and CDR2 is FQGNSA. The CDR3 is 15 amino acids. Trimming shortened V by 0 bases and J by 5 bases, and 13 bases separated the two germline ends. CDR3 bases: TGTGCCAGCAGCTTAGCTTCCGGGGTTTGGGAGACCCAGTACTTC. It translates to CASSLASGVWETQYF. Based on the CDR3 plus reference TRBV7-2 and TRBJ2-5, the full variable domain is GAGVSQSPSNKVTEKGKDVELRCDPISGHTALYWYRQSLGQGLEFLIYFQGNSAPDKSGLPSDRFSAERTGGSVSTLTIQRTQQEDSAVYLCASSLASGVWETQYFGPGTRLLVL.